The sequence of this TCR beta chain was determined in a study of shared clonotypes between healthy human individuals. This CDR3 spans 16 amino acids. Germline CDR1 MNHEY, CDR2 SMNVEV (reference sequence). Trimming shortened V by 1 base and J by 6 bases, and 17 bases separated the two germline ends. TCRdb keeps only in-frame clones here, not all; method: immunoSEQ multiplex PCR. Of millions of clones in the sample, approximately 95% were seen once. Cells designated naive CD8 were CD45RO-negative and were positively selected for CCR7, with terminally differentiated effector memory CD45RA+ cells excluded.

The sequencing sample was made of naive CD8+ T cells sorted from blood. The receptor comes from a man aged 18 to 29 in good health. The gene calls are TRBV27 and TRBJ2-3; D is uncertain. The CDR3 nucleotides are TGTGCCAGCAGTTTATTAGCCAGTCACGGCCCGGATACGCAGTATTTT. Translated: CASSLLASHGPDTQYF.